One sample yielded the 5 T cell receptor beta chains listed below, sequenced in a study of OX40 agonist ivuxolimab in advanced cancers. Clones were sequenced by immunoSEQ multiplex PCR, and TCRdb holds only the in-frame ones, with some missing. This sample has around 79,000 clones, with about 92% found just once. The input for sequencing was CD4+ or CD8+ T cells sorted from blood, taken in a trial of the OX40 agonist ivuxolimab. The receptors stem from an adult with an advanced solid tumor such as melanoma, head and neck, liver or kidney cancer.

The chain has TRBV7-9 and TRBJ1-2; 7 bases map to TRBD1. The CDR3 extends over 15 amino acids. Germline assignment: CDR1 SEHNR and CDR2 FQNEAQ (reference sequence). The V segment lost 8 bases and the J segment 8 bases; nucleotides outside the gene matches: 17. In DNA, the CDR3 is TGTGCCAGCCTAGGACAGGATGGACCTCAGGAGGGCTACACCTTC. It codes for CASLGQDGPQEGYTF.

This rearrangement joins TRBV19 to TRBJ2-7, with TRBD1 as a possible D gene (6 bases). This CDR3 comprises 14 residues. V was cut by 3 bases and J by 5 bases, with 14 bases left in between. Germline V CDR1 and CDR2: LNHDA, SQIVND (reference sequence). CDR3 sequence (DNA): TGTGCCAGTAGTATCACAGGGAGTGGGAACGAGCAGTACTTC. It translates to CASSITGSGNEQYF.

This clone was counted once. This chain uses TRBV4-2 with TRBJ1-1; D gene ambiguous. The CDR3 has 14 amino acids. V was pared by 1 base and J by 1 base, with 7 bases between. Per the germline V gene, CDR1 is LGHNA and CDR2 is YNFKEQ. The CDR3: CASSQVEANTEAFF. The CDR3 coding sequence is TGTGCCAGCAGCCAAGTTGAGGCGAACACTGAAGCTTTCTTT.

Here the CDR3 reads CSVEGATYEQYF. In DNA form, the CDR3 reads TGCAGCGTTGAAGGGGCCACCTACGAGCAGTACTTC. The V call is TRBV29-1, the J call TRBJ2-7; D gene uncertain. The CDR3 is made up of 12 amino acids. The germline V and J ends were trimmed by 1 base and 2 bases, with 6 bases remaining between them. CDR1 is SQVTM and CDR2 is ANQGSEA in the germline V gene.

CDR3 coding DNA: TGTGCCAGCAGTCAACAAACGGGTGAAGCTTTCTTT. It translates to CASSQQTGEAFF. The V call is TRBV27, the J call TRBJ1-1; D is unclear. Germline values: CDR1 MNHEY, CDR2 SMNVEV (reference sequence). The CDR3 has 12 amino acids. V was cut by 5 bases and J by 7 bases, with 11 bases left in between.